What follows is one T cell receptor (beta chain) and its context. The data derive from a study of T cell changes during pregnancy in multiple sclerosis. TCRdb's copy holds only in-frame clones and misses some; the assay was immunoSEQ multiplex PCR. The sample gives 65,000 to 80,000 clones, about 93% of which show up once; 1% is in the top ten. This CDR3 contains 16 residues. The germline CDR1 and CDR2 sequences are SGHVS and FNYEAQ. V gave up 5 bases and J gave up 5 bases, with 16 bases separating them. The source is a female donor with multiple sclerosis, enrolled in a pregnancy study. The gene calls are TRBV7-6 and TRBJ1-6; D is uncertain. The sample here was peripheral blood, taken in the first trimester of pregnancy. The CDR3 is CASSTSRGVDNSPLHF. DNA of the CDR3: TGTGCCAGCAGCACCTCCCGGGGAGTAGATAATTCACCCCTCCACTTT.